This section outlines one T cell receptor (beta chain) sequence together with its context. The antigen is unknown. Deletions cut 1 base from V and 9 bases from J, with 17 bases between. This CDR3 is 15 amino acids long. From germline, CDR1 is SGHNT and CDR2 YYREEE (reference sequence). The data originate from a study of T cell responses to AZD1222 COVID-19 vaccine. Study-level results: Females outnumbered males among donors, who were mostly white British; clonal diversity was possibly underestimated. The study identified only five or six AZD1222 recipients as seropositive at baseline. Unmutated variant regions are reportedly the target of nearly half of TCRs that are spike-specific. Spike as a whole was targeted by vaccine-associated CD4 TCRs, dominant at 160-218 and 743-854.

Sequenced by immunoSEQ multiplex PCR; TCRdb stores in-frame clones only, minus some. Among 130,000 to 150,000 clones listed, about 86% were seen once. This sequence originates from an adult who received the AZD1222 COVID-19 vaccine. The sequencing used peripheral blood, collected 28 days after the second AZD1222 dose. This rearrangement joins TRBV5-4 to TRBJ2-1; the D gene is possibly TRBD2 (7 bases). The CDR3 DNA is TGTGCCAGCAGCTTGTTCGGGGGGCTGGGGAGTGAGCAGTTCTTC. Its translation: CASSLFGGLGSEQFF.